A single sample gave rise to the 23 T cell receptor beta chains below, sequenced in a study of control samples from healthy donors and cancer patients. The protocol was immunoSEQ multiplex PCR, while the TCRdb copy is restricted to in-frame clones and leaves out a portion. The data hold some 100,000 clones, with around 89% observed a single time. Input material: blood. These receptor sequences come from a woman aged 45 to 65 in good health.

This clone appeared once. The chain has TRBV6-2 or TRBV6-3 and TRBJ1-1; no clear D. The CDR3 is 15 residues long. The V end was cut by 0 bases, the J end by 1 base, with 9 bases between. The germline CDR1 and CDR2 sequences are MNHEY and SVGEGT. The CDR3 DNA follows: TGTGCCAGCAGTTACTCCCCCGGGTCGAACACTGAAGCTTTCTTT. Amino acid sequence: CASSYSPGSNTEAFF.

The V call is TRBV12-3 or TRBV12-4, the J call TRBJ2-7; 9 bases match TRBD1. J lost 1 base, V lost 8 bases, and 3 bases had no gene match. This CDR3 has 13 amino acids. The CDR3 coding sequence is TGTGCCAGCGGGACAGGGCTTTCCTACGAGCAGTACTTC. This translates into CASGTGLSYEQYF.

The chain uses TRBV3-1 (or the pseudogene TRBV3-2) and TRBJ1-5, with 8 positions matching TRBD1. Germline V lookup: CDR1 LGHDT, CDR2 YNNKEL (reference sequence). The CDR3 totals 15 residues. Trimming took 4 bases from V and 6 from J; bases not matched to a gene: 8. The CDR3 DNA follows: TGTGCCAGCAGCCTCGGACAGGGCAGGGGTCAGCCCCAGCATTTT. This sequence encodes CASSLGQGRGQPQHF.

This clone was seen only a few times. The V and J genes are TRBV27 and TRBJ1-2, with 8 bases matching TRBD1. There are 14 residues in the CDR3. V was clipped by 7 bases and J by 7 bases; unmatched bases: 11. CDR1 MNHEY and CDR2 SMNVEV come from the germline V gene (reference sequence). The CDR3 loop is CASNRGQGASGYTF. CDR3 DNA sequence: TGTGCCAGCAACCGAGGTCAGGGGGCTAGTGGCTACACCTTC.

This chain joins TRBV7-3 and TRBJ2-7, with D perhaps assigned TRBD1 or TRBD2 (5 bases each). Germline V lookup: CDR1 SGHTA, CDR2 FQGTGA. V shed 1 base and J shed 7 bases, with 17 bases lying between them. The CDR3 runs to 15 residues. The CDR3 DNA reads as TGTGCCAGCAGCTTAAAAGGGGACGGTCTAATTGAGCAGTACTTC. This translates into CASSLKGDGLIEQYF.

The chain employs TRBV7-3 and TRBJ1-1; 7 bases fit TRBD1. This CDR3 is built from 14 residues. CDR1 and CDR2 (germline): SGHTA, FQGTGA. V dropped 5 bases and J dropped 4; count of bases not matched to a gene: 7. Here the CDR3 DNA reads TGTGCCAGCAGCGTATCAGGGGGTGTCACTGAAGCTTTCTTT. Amino acid sequence: CASSVSGGVTEAFF.

The rearrangement joins TRBV9 to TRBJ2-2; D is unresolved. V lost 0 bases and J lost 6, with 15 bases in between. Germline V gene lookup returns CDR1 SGDLS and CDR2 YYNGEE. The CDR3 has 16 amino acids. This CDR3 is CASSVVGNSNAGELFF. DNA for the CDR3: TGTGCCAGCAGCGTAGTCGGAAATAGCAACGCCGGGGAGCTGTTTTTT.

This chain links TRBV3-1 (or the pseudogene TRBV3-2) with TRBJ1-2, with D unclear. There are 14 residues in the CDR3. V lost 0 bases and J 4 bases, leaving 9 bases between the germline ends. The germline V gene has CDR1 LGHDT and CDR2 YNNKEL (reference sequence). CDR3 in DNA: TGTGCCAGCAGCCAAGATTTCCCAGCCTATGGCTACACCTTC. Translation: CASSQDFPAYGYTF.

This chain uses TRBV2 with TRBJ2-5; 8 bases line up with TRBD1. J lost 2 bases, V lost 5 bases, and 4 bases had no gene match. The CDR3 extends over 14 amino acids. Germline-derived CDR1 and CDR2 are SNHLY and FYNNEI. DNA for the CDR3: TGTGCCAGCAGTCGGACAGGGAGGCAAGAGACCCAGTACTTC. Translating it yields CASSRTGRQETQYF.

V and J are TRBV24-1 and TRBJ2-1, with D perhaps matching TRBD2 (6 bases). The V and J ends lost 1 base and 10 bases respectively, with 10 bases between them. The CDR3 totals 13 residues. CDR1 KGHDR and CDR2 SFDVKD come from the germline V gene. DNA for the CDR3: TGTGCCACCAGTGATTTTCCTCGGGGGGAGCAGTTCTTC. Its protein is CATSDFPRGEQFF.

This chain's CDR3 is CASSWVSGGDSYNEQFF. The CDR3 nucleotides read TGTGCCAGCAGTTGGGTTAGCGGGGGGGACTCCTACAATGAGCAGTTCTTC. V is TRBV27 and J is TRBJ2-1, with 11 bases aligning to TRBD2. CDR3 size: 17 residues. Germline loops: CDR1 MNHEY, CDR2 SMNVEV (reference sequence). V lost 4 bases and J lost 0; bases outside the gene matches: 5.

The chain uses TRBV6-1 and TRBJ2-4; TRBD1 matches 8 bases. This CDR3 is built from 19 residues. Germline V gives CDR1 MNHNS, CDR2 SASEGT. The J segment lost 4 bases and the V segment lost 4 bases, leaving 18 bases of the junction unmatched. CDR3: CASSATGSGGGRTKNIQYF. CDR3 in DNA: TGTGCCAGCAGTGCCACAGGGTCAGGGGGCGGCCGGACGAAAAACATTCAGTACTTC.

V is TRBV7-8 and J is TRBJ2-7, with a possible D match to TRBD1 (7 bases). Germline CDR1 reads SGHVS; CDR2 reads FQNEAQ. V lost 0 bases to trimming and J lost 5 bases, with 14 bases between them. The CDR3 has 15 residues. Here the CDR3 DNA reads TGTGCCAGCAGCTTAGCGAAAACAGGGGAGGACGAGCAGTACTTC. Translated: CASSLAKTGEDEQYF.

This chain uses TRBV3-1 (or the pseudogene TRBV3-2) with TRBJ1-2, with 7 bases matching TRBD1. Germline CDR1 is LGHDT and CDR2 is YNNKEL (reference sequence). The CDR3 loop spans 16 amino acids. The J segment lost 5 bases and the V segment lost 0 bases, leaving 9 bases of the junction unmatched. DNA for the CDR3: TGTGCCAGCAGCCAAGAACGCCGGGACAGAAGTTATGGCTACACCTTC. As protein: CASSQERRDRSYGYTF.

The chain carries TRBV4-2 and TRBJ2-3, with D possibly called TRBD1 or TRBD2 (5 bases each). Trimming cost V 3 bases and J 2 bases, with 6 bases left between them. CDR1 is LGHNA and CDR2 is YNFKEQ in the germline V gene. This CDR3 is 13 amino acids long. CDR3 sequence: CASSQGPTDTQYF. The CDR3 region has the DNA TGTGCCAGCAGCCAGGGACCCACAGATACGCAGTATTTT.

This clone occurred once. This chain uses TRBV3-1 (or the pseudogene TRBV3-2) with TRBJ2-1; 7 nucleotides match TRBD2. The trim removed 0 bases at V and 5 bases at J, leaving 4 bases unmatched. Germline CDR1 and CDR2: LGHDT and YNNKEL (reference sequence). The CDR3 length is 15 residues. CDR3 sequence (DNA): TGTGCCAGCAGCCAAGATCGGGGGACTAACAATGAGCAGTTCTTC. Translating gives CASSQDRGTNNEQFF.

This chain connects TRBV2 to TRBJ1-5; the match to TRBD1 covers 8 bases. There are 15 residues in the CDR3. The germline CDR1 and CDR2 sequences are SNHLY and FYNNEI. Trimming took 2 bases from V and 4 from J; bases not matched to a gene: 4. In DNA form, the CDR3 reads TGTGCCAGCAGTGAACGCCGACAGGGGAATCAGCCCCAGCATTTT. This codes for CASSERRQGNQPQHF.

The chain is built from TRBV12-3 or TRBV12-4 and TRBJ2-7; D may correspond to TRBD1 or TRBD2 (6 bases each). This CDR3 region has 13 residues. Trimming took 5 bases from V and 6 from J, leaving 14 bases between them. Here the CDR3 DNA reads TGTGCCAGCAGTCCCCGTCCGGGGGCCGAGCAGTACTTC. It encodes CASSPRPGAEQYF.

The DNA for the CDR3 is TGTGCCAGCAGTTTGGCCGGGACTGGGACCTACGAGCAGTACTTC. Encoded protein: CASSLAGTGTYEQYF. The genes are TRBV6-5 and TRBJ2-7; TRBD2 might be the D (6 bases). This CDR3 is 15 amino acids long. Trimming stripped 4 bases from V and 2 bases from J, with 15 bases between. Germline V gene data show CDR1 as MNHEY and CDR2 as SVGAGI.

This clone was picked up a small number of times. This chain uses TRBV7-2 with TRBJ2-5; 8 bases line up with TRBD1. After removal of 5 bases from V and 9 bases from J, the junction contained 11 bases not matched to a gene. CDR3 length: 14 residues. Germline-derived CDR1 and CDR2 are SGHTA and FQGNSA. As DNA, the CDR3 is TGTGCCAGCAGCCCACGACAGGGGCGTGGGTCCCAGTACTTC. Its translation is CASSPRQGRGSQYF.

The chain recombines TRBV19 with TRBJ1-4; D remains unclear. This CDR3 comprises 14 residues. V was trimmed by 3 bases and J by 8 bases, leaving 13 bases between them. Per the germline V gene, CDR1 is LNHDA and CDR2 is SQIVND (reference sequence). This CDR3 is CASSIEGYGEKLFF. As DNA, the CDR3 is TGTGCCAGTAGTATCGAAGGTTATGGGGAAAAACTGTTTTTT. Drawing the rest from reference TRBV19 and TRBJ1-4, the complete variable domain is DGGITQSPKYLFRKEGQNVTLSCEQNLNHDAMYWYRQDPGQGLRLIYYSQIVNDFQKGDIAEGYSVSREKKESFPLTVTSAQKNPTAFYLCASSIEGYGEKLFFGSGTQLSVL.

The CDR3 bases are TGTGCCTGGAGTTGGGGTGCCAAAAACATTCAGTACTTC. It is translated as CAWSWGAKNIQYF. V is TRBV30 and J is TRBJ2-4; no definite D call. Trimming removed 2 bases from V and 1 base from J, with 6 bases in between. The CDR3 runs 13 residues. Germline V gene data show CDR1 as GTSNPN and CDR2 as SVGIG (reference sequence).

The chain has TRBV5-6 and TRBJ2-7; 13 nucleotides align to TRBD2. The CDR3 runs 14 residues. J gave up 3 bases and V 4 bases, and 1 base lay outside the gene matches. The germline V gene has CDR1 SGHDT and CDR2 YYEEEE. CDR3 region: CASSRTSGGYEQYV. The CDR3 region has the DNA TGTGCCAGCAGCCGGACTAGCGGGGGCTACGAGCAGTACGTC.